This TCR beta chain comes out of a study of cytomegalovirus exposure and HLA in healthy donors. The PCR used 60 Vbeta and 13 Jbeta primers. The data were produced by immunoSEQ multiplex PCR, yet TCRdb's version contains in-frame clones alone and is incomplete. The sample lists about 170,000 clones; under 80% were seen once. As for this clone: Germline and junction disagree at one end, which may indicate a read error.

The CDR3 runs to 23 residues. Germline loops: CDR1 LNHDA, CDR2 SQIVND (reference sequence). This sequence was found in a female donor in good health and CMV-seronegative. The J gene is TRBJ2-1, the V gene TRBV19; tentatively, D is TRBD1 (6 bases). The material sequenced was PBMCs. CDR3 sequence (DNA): TGTGCCAATAGTATATTCTTGGGGGCTCGGTTGGAGCTACCTCCCCGCGGATACAATGAGCAGTTCTTC. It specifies CANSIFLGARLELPPRGYNEQFF.